This TCR beta chain stems from a study of T cells in Graves' hyperthyroidism and ophthalmopathy. This clonotype was detected ten times or more. What it binds is not known. Study results and limitations: Expanded thyroid clonotypes (above 0.001) were mostly also found in blood. Ophthalmopathy cases were set apart from stable hyperthyroidism by a 13 V-J model.

With 0 bases removed from V and 3 bases from J, the gap between germline ends came to 21 bases. The CDR3 sequence is 18 residues long. In germline, CDR1 is DFQATT, CDR2 SNEGSKA (reference sequence). RNA transcripts gave rise to amplified TCR beta CDR3 regions. HTBI primers drove first-round RT-PCR of the TCR CDR3. TCRdb independently ran MiXCR on the multiplex PCR reads; one entry per CDR3 protein. The data contain 400,000 to 600,000 distinct CDR3 sequences, around 15% of them singletons. Inclusion characteristics of ophthalmopathy patients comprised a Clinical Activity Score of at least 3, a NOSPECS grade of at least 4, and duration under 3 months. The diagnostic basis comprised clinical symptoms, serum thyroxine and TRAb, thyroid ultrasound and orbital computed tomography.

Sequenced material: blood. The chain uses TRBV20-1 and TRBJ2-1, with a tentative D call TRBD1 (6 bases). The sequence was obtained from a woman in her twenties or thirties with Graves' ophthalmopathy. CDR3 DNA: TGCAGTGCTAGAGATTATCGCGTTGTACTAGGGGGCTACAATGAGCAGTTCTTC. Its translation is CSARDYRVVLGGYNEQFF.